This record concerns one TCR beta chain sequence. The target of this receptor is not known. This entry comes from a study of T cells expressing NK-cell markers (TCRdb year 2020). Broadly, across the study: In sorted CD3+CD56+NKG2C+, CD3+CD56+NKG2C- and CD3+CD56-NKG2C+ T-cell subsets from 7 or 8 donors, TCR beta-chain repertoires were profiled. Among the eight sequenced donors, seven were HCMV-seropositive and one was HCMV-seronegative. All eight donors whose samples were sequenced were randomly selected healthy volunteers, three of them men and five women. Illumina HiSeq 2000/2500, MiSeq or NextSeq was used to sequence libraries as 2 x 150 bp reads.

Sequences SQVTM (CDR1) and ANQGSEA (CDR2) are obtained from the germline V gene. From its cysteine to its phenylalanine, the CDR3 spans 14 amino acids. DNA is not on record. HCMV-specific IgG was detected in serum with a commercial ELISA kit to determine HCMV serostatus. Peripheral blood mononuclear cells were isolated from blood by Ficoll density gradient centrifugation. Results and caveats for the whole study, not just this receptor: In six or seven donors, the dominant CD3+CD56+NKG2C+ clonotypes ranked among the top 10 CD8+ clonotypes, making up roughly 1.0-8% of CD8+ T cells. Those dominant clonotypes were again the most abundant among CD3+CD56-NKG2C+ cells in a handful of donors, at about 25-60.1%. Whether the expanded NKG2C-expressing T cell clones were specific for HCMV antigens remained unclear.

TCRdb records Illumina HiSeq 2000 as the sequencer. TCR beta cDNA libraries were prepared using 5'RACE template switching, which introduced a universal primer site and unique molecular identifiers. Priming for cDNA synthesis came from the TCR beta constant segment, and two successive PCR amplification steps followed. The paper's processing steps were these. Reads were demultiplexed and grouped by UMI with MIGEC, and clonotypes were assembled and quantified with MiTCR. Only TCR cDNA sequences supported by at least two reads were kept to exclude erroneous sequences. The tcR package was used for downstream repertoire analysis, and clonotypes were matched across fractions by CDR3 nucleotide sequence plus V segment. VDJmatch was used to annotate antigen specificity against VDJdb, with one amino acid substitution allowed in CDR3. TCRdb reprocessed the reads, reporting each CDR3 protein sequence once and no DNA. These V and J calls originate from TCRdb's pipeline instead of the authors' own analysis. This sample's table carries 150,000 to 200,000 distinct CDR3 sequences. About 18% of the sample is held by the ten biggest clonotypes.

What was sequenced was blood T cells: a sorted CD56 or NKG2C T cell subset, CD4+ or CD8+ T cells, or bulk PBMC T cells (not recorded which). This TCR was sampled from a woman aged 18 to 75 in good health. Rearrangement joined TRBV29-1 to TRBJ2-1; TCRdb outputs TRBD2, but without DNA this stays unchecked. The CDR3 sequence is CSVEKPGLVIEQFF.